This T cell receptor (beta chain) comes out of a study of T cell repertoires in aging, cancer and after chemotherapy. Study-level background: Donor ages fell into six groups from 30 or younger up to 70 or older. Over several months to years, re-sampled healthy donor repertoires clearly shared clones. Study outcomes and limitations: In healthy donors, age-related TCR diversity loss mainly reflected lost richness. Untreated cancer patients had significantly lower blood TCR diversity than age-matched healthy donors.

Rearranged V-D-J TRB sequences were amplified with a mixed TRB-A/B primer pool. TCRdb re-analysed the multiplex PCR reads in MiXCR, keeping a single row per CDR3 protein. This sample has about 10,000 distinct CDR3 sequences, with roughly half found just once. This CDR3 comprises 11 residues. The germline V gene has CDR1 SQVTM and CDR2 ANQGSEA. After removal of 4 bases from V and 8 bases from J, the junction contained 1 base not matched to a gene. Amplification of TCR beta used genomic DNA extracted from peripheral blood. This clonotype is medium-sized in the sample. What it recognizes is unknown. The sequenced sample consisted of blood. The gene calls are TRBV29-1 and TRBJ2-3; 9 nucleotides match TRBD2. This receptor was taken from a human donor in good health. The CDR3 DNA reads TGCAGCGTTGTGCGGGAGGGTACGCAGTATTTT. Protein: CSVVREGTQYF.